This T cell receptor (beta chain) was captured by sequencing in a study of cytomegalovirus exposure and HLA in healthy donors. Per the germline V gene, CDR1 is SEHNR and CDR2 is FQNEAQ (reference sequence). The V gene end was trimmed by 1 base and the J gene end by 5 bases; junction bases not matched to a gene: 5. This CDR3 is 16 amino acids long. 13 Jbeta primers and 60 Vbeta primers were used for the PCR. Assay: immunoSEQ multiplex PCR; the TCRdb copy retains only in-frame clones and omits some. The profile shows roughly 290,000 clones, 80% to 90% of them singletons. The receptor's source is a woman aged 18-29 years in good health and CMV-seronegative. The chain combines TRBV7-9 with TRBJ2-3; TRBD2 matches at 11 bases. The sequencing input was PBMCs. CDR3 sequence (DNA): TGTGCCAGCAGCTTAGGTAGCGGGGGGGCCCTAGATACGCAGTATTTT. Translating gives CASSLGSGGALDTQYF.